This T cell receptor beta chain was obtained from a study of T cell repertoires in cytomegalovirus infection. Study context: Recently identified HLA-C-restricted CMV epitopes were among the peptides used. Both CMV infection and a matching HLA type were indicated by public TCR beta signatures.

This clonotype came up a few times. The antigen remains undetermined. CDR3 length: 22 amino acids. The ends lost 6 bases at V and 0 bases at J; junction bases unmatched: 25. CDR1 is MNHEY and CDR2 is SVGEGT in the germline V gene. Overall study results and limits: Ex vivo responses were dominated by HLA-C-restricted CMV-specific TCR beta clonotypes. Cumulative public TCR beta family frequency identified CMV carriers with the relevant HLA.

TCRdb fed the reads into MiXCR, producing one record per CDR3 protein. The sample gives hundreds of thousands of distinct CDR3 sequences, 30% to 40% of which show up once; roughly 18% is in the top ten. The sequences come from cultured PBMCs, collected from culture after CMV antigen stimulation. This TCR came from a human donor in good health (CMV status not recorded). Some clones in this sample may be carry-over from other donors' samples. This chain connects TRBV6-2 or TRBV6-3 to TRBJ2-3; 9 nucleotides line up with TRBD2. The CDR3, as DNA: TGTGCCAGCAGCCCCCTTTGGGGTAGCGGGAGCGCTTCAACAACTAGCACAGATACGCAGTATTTT. Translating it yields CASSPLWGSGSASTTSTDTQYF.